The 2 T cell receptor beta chains below were found in one sample sequenced in a study of blood T cell repertoires in COVID-19. Only in-frame clones appear in the TCRdb table, and some are missing; sequencing was by immunoSEQ multiplex PCR. The repertoire has approximately 170,000 clones, roughly four fifths of them found once; the top ten carry 9.5% to 15%. Input material: peripheral blood. All receptors derive from a woman aged 45-60 years with acute or convalescent COVID-19.

The CDR3 is CASSEARDRNYGYTF. The CDR3, as DNA: TGTGCCAGCAGTGAAGCGCGTGACAGAAACTATGGCTACACCTTC. This chain uses TRBV2 with TRBJ1-2; a weak D match, TRBD1 (5 bases). CDR3 length equals 15 residues. Germline CDR1 reads SNHLY; CDR2 reads FYNNEI. V lost 0 bases and J lost 2, with 10 bases in between. Drawing the rest from reference TRBV2 and TRBJ1-2, the complete variable domain is EPEVTQTPSHQVTQMGQEVILRCVPISNHLYFYWYRQILGQKVEFLVSFYNNEISEKSEIFDDQFSVERPDGSNFTLKIRSTKLEDSAMYFCASSEARDRNYGYTFGSGTRLTVV.

Points on this clone: Other DNA sequences of this sample code for an identical CDR3. The rearrangement links TRBV7-2 to TRBJ1-4; D remains unclear. Per germline, CDR1 SGHTA and CDR2 FQGNSA. V shed 1 base and J shed 0 bases, with 6 bases lying between them. The CDR3 length is 15 residues. The CDR3 is CASSLVRATNEKLFF. The DNA for the CDR3 is TGTGCCAGCAGCTTAGTGAGGGCAACTAATGAAAAACTGTTTTTT.